What follows describes a single T cell receptor (beta chain). Looked up from germline, CDR1 is MNHNS and CDR2 is SASEGT. Trimming removed 8 bases from V and 1 base from J, with 11 bases in between. This CDR3 spans 13 amino acids. The sample is drawn from a study of cytomegalovirus exposure and HLA in healthy donors. Both 60 Vbeta primers and 13 Jbeta primers went into the PCR. The assay was immunoSEQ multiplex PCR, and TCRdb's table has in-frame clones only and misses some. The table lists approximately 140,000 clones, over 70% of them singletons. The sample was PBMCs. The clonotype was recovered from a male donor in good health and CMV-seronegative. This chain joins TRBV6-1 and TRBJ2-5, with no clear D. CDR3 amino acids: CASHGDGQETQYF. The CDR3 nucleotides are TGTGCCAGCCACGGAGACGGCCAAGAGACCCAGTACTTC.